Below are 15 T cell receptor beta chains sequenced from a single sample in a study of T cell responses to AZD1222 COVID-19 vaccine. Clones were sequenced by immunoSEQ multiplex PCR, and TCRdb holds only the in-frame ones, with some missing. The table records 100,000 or so clones, roughly 85% of them present only once. The sequences come from peripheral blood, collected on day 0 of AZD1222 vaccination. Receptors originate from an adult in good health.

A few counts support this clone. The chain carries TRBV6-2 or TRBV6-3 and TRBJ1-1; a possible D gene is TRBD1 (6 bases). CDR3 length equals 17 residues. Germline V gene lookup returns CDR1 MNHEY and CDR2 SVGEGT. V dropped 2 bases and J dropped 0 bases, with 16 bases sitting between them. CDR3 DNA sequence: TGTGCCAGCAGTTACCGGCCTCAGGGGACAATGAACACTGAAGCTTTCTTT. This translates into CASSYRPQGTMNTEAFF.

The CDR3 nucleotides are TGTGCCAGCGGGACAGATACGAACACTGAAGCTTTCTTT. Translation gives CASGTDTNTEAFF. This chain links TRBV2 with TRBJ1-1; 7 nucleotides line up with TRBD1. From germline, CDR1 is SNHLY and CDR2 FYNNEI. V was clipped by 8 bases and J by 1 base; unmatched bases: 4. The length of the CDR3 is 13 residues.

The V call is TRBV5-4, the J call TRBJ1-6, with a tentative D call TRBD1 (6 bases). CDR1 is SGHNT and CDR2 is YYREEE in the germline V gene (reference sequence). Trimming removed 6 bases at V and 3 bases at J, with 13 bases between. CDR3 length: 15 amino acids. The CDR3 loop is CASTTGQGYNSPLHF. CDR3 DNA: TGTGCCAGCACGACAGGACAAGGCTATAATTCACCCCTCCACTTT.

This clone showed up just once. CDR3 nucleotides: TGTGCCTGGAGCCGGCAATCCAATGAGCAGTTCTTC. It is translated as CAWSRQSNEQFF. The genes are TRBV30 and TRBJ2-1; D call uncertain. This CDR3 spans 12 amino acids. Per the germline V gene, CDR1 is GTSNPN and CDR2 is SVGIG (reference sequence). The V gene lost 3 bases and the J gene lost 6 bases, with 9 bases spanning the gap.

The chain recombines TRBV2 with TRBJ1-5; 8 bases match TRBD1. This CDR3 has 15 residues. Trimming cost V 6 bases and J 3 bases; bases outside gene matches: 7. Germline CDR1 reads SNHLY; CDR2 reads FYNNEI. CDR3 residues: CASRGQGRSNQPQHF. For the CDR3, the DNA is TGTGCCAGCAGAGGACAGGGAAGATCCAATCAGCCCCAGCATTTT. Full variable domain (remainder filled in from reference TRBV2 and TRBJ1-5): EPEVTQTPSHQVTQMGQEVILRCVPISNHLYFYWYRQILGQKVEFLVSFYNNEISEKSEIFDDQFSVERPDGSNFTLKIRSTKLEDSAMYFCASRGQGRSNQPQHFGDGTRLSIL.

The gene calls are TRBV7-9 and TRBJ2-1, with 9 bases matching TRBD2. This CDR3 contains 16 residues. V was pared by 2 bases and J by 0 bases, with 2 bases of the junction left unmatched. Looked up from germline, CDR1 is SEHNR and CDR2 is FQNEAQ (reference sequence). The CDR3 protein is CASSLQAGGSYNEQFF. In DNA, the CDR3 is TGTGCCAGCAGCTTACAAGCGGGAGGCTCCTACAATGAGCAGTTCTTC.

The CDR3: CASSFSGAPQETQYF. CDR3 coding DNA: TGCGCCAGCAGCTTCTCCGGGGCCCCCCAAGAGACCCAGTACTTC. This chain uses TRBV5-1 with TRBJ2-5; D may correspond to TRBD1 or TRBD2 (5 bases each). Germline V lookup: CDR1 SGHRS, CDR2 YFSETQ. The V gene lost 2 bases and the J gene lost 1 base, with 12 bases spanning the gap. CDR3 length equals 15 residues.

CDR3 nucleotides: TGTGCCAGCAGTTACGTTGAGGGGAATTTATACGAGCAGTACTTC. Its translation: CASSYVEGNLYEQYF. The J gene is TRBJ2-7, the V gene TRBV6-6; D is tentatively TRBD1 or TRBD2 (5 bases each). With 2 bases removed from V and 4 bases from J, the gap between germline ends came to 15 bases. The germline gives CDR1 MNHNY, CDR2 SVGAGI (reference sequence). The CDR3 is 15 amino acids.

This clone was counted only a few times. The chain links TRBV5-1 to TRBJ1-1, with 7 nucleotides matching TRBD1. Germline loops: CDR1 SGHRS, CDR2 YFSETQ. This CDR3 contains 14 residues. The junction had 5 bases not matched to a gene; V was cut back by 4 bases and J by 2 bases. The CDR3 region is CASSPGTDNTEAFF. The CDR3 region has the DNA TGCGCCAGCAGCCCAGGGACAGATAACACTGAAGCTTTCTTT.

DNA for the CDR3: TGTGCCAGCAGCCAAGATTGGGGGCTTGGTGAAAAACTGTTTTTT. Protein product: CASSQDWGLGEKLFF. The V call is TRBV3-1 (or the pseudogene TRBV3-2), the J call TRBJ1-4; a possible D gene is TRBD1 (6 bases). CDR1 and CDR2 from the germline V gene are LGHDT and YNNKEL (reference sequence). This CDR3 has 15 amino acids. Trimming took off 0 bases at V and 7 bases at J, with 12 bases between the two ends.

J is TRBJ1-2 and V is TRBV5-1, with 7 bases aligning to TRBD1. The V gene end was trimmed by 1 base and the J gene end by 6 bases; junction bases not matched to a gene: 3. Per the germline V gene, CDR1 is SGHRS and CDR2 is YFSETQ. This CDR3 is 13 amino acids long. DNA of the CDR3: TGCGCCAGCAGCTTGACAGGGGACGATGGCTACACCTTC. This sequence encodes CASSLTGDDGYTF.

V and J are TRBV2 and TRBJ2-7; TRBD1 agrees at 9 bases. CDR1 SNHLY and CDR2 FYNNEI come from the germline V gene. The ends lost 11 bases at V and 7 bases at J; junction bases unmatched: 9. The CDR3 has 12 residues. The CDR3: CAGGQGLREQYF. In nucleotides, the CDR3 is TGTGCCGGAGGACAGGGGTTGAGGGAGCAGTACTTC.

V usage is TRBV5-1 and J usage is TRBJ2-5, with 12 bases fitting TRBD2. From germline, CDR1 is SGHRS and CDR2 YFSETQ. The CDR3 runs 16 residues. The trim removed 2 bases at V and 4 bases at J, leaving 6 bases unmatched. The chain's CDR3 is CASSLQPGLAGETQYF. DNA for the CDR3: TGCGCCAGCAGCTTACAACCGGGACTAGCGGGAGAGACCCAGTACTTC. Full variable domain (outside the CDR3, taken from reference TRBV5-1 and TRBJ2-5): KAGVTQTPRYLIKTRGQQVTLSCSPISGHRSVSWYQQTPGQGLQFLFEYFSETQRNKGNFPGRFSGRQFSNSRSEMNVSTLELGDSALYLCASSLQPGLAGETQYFGPGTRLLVL.

This rearrangement joins TRBV29-1 to TRBJ2-3; D is undetermined. V gave up 4 bases and J gave up 0 bases, with 2 bases separating them. This CDR3 spans 11 amino acids. Germline V gives CDR1 SQVTM, CDR2 ANQGSEA. CDR3 sequence reads: CSVGSTDTQYF. The CDR3 DNA follows: TGCAGCGTTGGGAGCACAGATACGCAGTATTTT.

The CDR3 sequence: CASSQDPGRLYNEQFF. The CDR3 DNA reads as TGCGCCAGCAGCCAAGATCCCGGGAGATTGTACAATGAGCAGTTCTTC. This chain uses TRBV4-1 with TRBJ2-1; maybe TRBD2 (6 bases). The CDR3 has 16 amino acids. Trimming shortened V by 0 bases and J by 4 bases, and 13 bases separated the two germline ends. The V gene's germline CDR1 is MGHRA and CDR2 YSYEKL.